The 21 T cell receptor beta chains reported below all come from one sample, sequenced in a study of spatial heterogeneity in lung cancer. TCRdb itself ran the 5' RACE reads through MiXCR, one entry per CDR3 protein. This table has under 6,000 distinct CDR3 sequences, around 6.7% appearing once. Study findings and constraints: Tumoral mutation counts were tracked by counts of expanded intratumoral alpha and beta TCRs.

Antigens of these TCRs are unknown. Noted time point: sample taken at primary tumor resection. This material consisted of lung tumor tissue, taken at surgery. The receptors were sampled from a male donor with early-stage non-small cell lung cancer.

The chain links TRBV18 to TRBJ2-4, with 9 bases fitting TRBD1. The germline CDR1 and CDR2 sequences are KGHSH and LQKENI. CDR3 size: 14 residues. V shed 3 bases, J shed 8 bases, and the junction held 5 bases outside the gene matches. The CDR3, as DNA: TGTGCCAGCTCACCGGGGACAGGGCGGGACATTCAGTACTTC. Its protein product is CASSPGTGRDIQYF.

This chain connects TRBV5-6 to TRBJ2-1; D possibly uses TRBD1 or TRBD2 (5 bases each). Germline V gene data show CDR1 as SGHDT and CDR2 as YYEEEE. V was clipped by 5 bases and J by 8 bases, with 14 bases between them. The CDR3 is made up of 13 amino acids. For the CDR3, the DNA is TGTGCCAGCAGGAGAGGTAGAGGGGATGAGCAGTTCTTC. This translates into CASRRGRGDEQFF. Full variable domain (outside the CDR3, taken from reference TRBV5-6 and TRBJ2-1): DAGVTQSPTHLIKTRGQQVTLRCSPKSGHDTVSWYQQALGQGPQFIFQYYEEEERQRGNFPDRFSGHQFPNYSSELNVNALLLGDSALYLCASRRGRGDEQFFGPGTRLTVL.

This clonotype was detected ten times or more. This sequence joins TRBV28 and TRBJ2-7; the match to TRBD1 covers 10 bases. In germline, CDR1 is MDHEN, CDR2 SYDVKM. The CDR3 covers 14 residues. V dropped 5 bases and J dropped 6; count of bases not matched to a gene: 7. In nucleotides, the CDR3 is TGTGCCAGCAGTCAATGGGGACAGGGGTTCGAGCAGTACTTC. This translates into CASSQWGQGFEQYF.

This clonotype was counted ten times or more. The chain joins TRBV20-1 to TRBJ2-3; TRBD2 agrees at 10 bases. The CDR3 runs to 16 residues. V was clipped by 6 bases and J by 8 bases; unmatched bases: 17. Germline CDR1 DFQATT, CDR2 SNEGSKA (reference sequence). The CDR3 reads CSARIAGGPLFGTQYF. As DNA, the CDR3 is TGCAGTGCCCGGATAGCGGGAGGCCCGCTCTTCGGTACGCAGTATTTT.

V and J are TRBV27 and TRBJ2-7, with 8 positions matching TRBD1. V was pared by 8 bases and J by 6 bases, with 9 bases of the junction left unmatched. The CDR3 consists of 13 residues. Germline CDR1 MNHEY, CDR2 SMNVEV (reference sequence). CDR3 DNA: TGTGCCAGCGGATTGGACAGGGCGGGCGAGCAGTACTTC. Translated: CASGLDRAGEQYF.

This chain links TRBV28 with TRBJ2-3; D perhaps matches TRBD2 (5 bases). From germline, CDR1 is MDHEN and CDR2 SYDVKM. V gave up 1 base and J gave up 4 bases, with 15 bases separating them. This CDR3 is built from 16 residues. CDR3: CASSLLTPKAADTQYF. CDR3 DNA sequence: TGTGCCAGCAGTTTATTGACCCCGAAAGCGGCAGATACGCAGTATTTT.

V and J are TRBV28 and TRBJ1-4; perhaps TRBD1 as D (6 bases). CDR3 length: 16 amino acids. In germline, CDR1 is MDHEN, CDR2 SYDVKM. V was shortened by 5 bases and J by 0 bases, with 13 bases between the two germline ends. CDR3 in amino acids: CASSPGQHTTNEKLFF. Here the CDR3 DNA reads TGTGCCAGCAGTCCTGGACAGCATACAACTAATGAAAAACTGTTTTTT.

This clonotype is medium-sized by share. V and J are TRBV6-1 and TRBJ1-1, with D possibly being TRBD1 (5 bases). Deletions cut 3 bases from V and 5 bases from J, with 7 bases between. The CDR3 consists of 12 residues. Germline lookup yields CDR1 MNHNS and CDR2 SASEGT. CDR3 protein: CASSEQGTEAFF. In DNA form, the CDR3 reads TGTGCCAGCAGTGAGCAGGGTACTGAAGCTTTCTTT.

This clonotype was counted many times. This sequence joins TRBV9 and TRBJ1-1, with 7 bases identical to TRBD1. The germline CDR1 and CDR2 sequences are SGDLS and YYNGEE. The CDR3 contains 14 residues. V was pared by 4 bases and J by 2 bases, with 5 bases of the junction left unmatched. The CDR3 here is CASSRSGGNTEAFF. CDR3 sequence (DNA): TGTGCCAGCAGCCGATCAGGGGGAAACACTGAAGCTTTCTTT.

The chain uses TRBV11-2 and TRBJ2-7; no firm D call. The length of the CDR3 is 14 residues. Per the germline V gene, CDR1 is SGHAT and CDR2 is FQNNGV. The V gene lost 1 base and the J gene lost 0 bases, with 7 bases spanning the gap. This chain's CDR3 is CASSLVSSSYEQYF. Here the CDR3 DNA reads TGTGCCAGCAGCTTAGTGTCTTCCTCCTACGAGCAGTACTTC.

The chain joins TRBV20-1 to TRBJ1-2, with 7 bases matching TRBD1. Germline V lookup: CDR1 DFQATT, CDR2 SNEGSKA (reference sequence). V lost 6 bases to trimming and J lost 6 bases; unmatched junction nucleotides: 4. This CDR3 region has 11 residues. The CDR3 nucleotides read TGCAGTGCCGGACAGGCCCATGGCTACACCTTC. This codes for CSAGQAHGYTF.

At least ten counts were recorded for this clonotype. This chain links TRBV2 with TRBJ2-7; 10 bases match TRBD2. The CDR3 covers 14 residues. Trimming took 6 bases from V and 0 from J; bases not matched to a gene: 2. Germline lookup yields CDR1 SNHLY and CDR2 FYNNEI. The CDR3 DNA sequence: TGTGCCAGCAGGAGCGGGGGGGCCTCCTACGAGCAGTACTTC. It is translated as CASRSGGASYEQYF.

This clonotype was observed at least ten times. The rearrangement links TRBV5-1 to TRBJ2-3; 12 nucleotides match TRBD2. V trimming: 4 bases; J trimming: 8 bases; junction bases outside the gene matches: 11. CDR1 and CDR2 from the germline V gene are SGHRS and YFSETQ. CDR3 size: 16 residues. CDR3 residues: CASSPELAGGGGTQYF. For the CDR3, the DNA is TGCGCCAGCAGCCCGGAACTAGCGGGAGGCGGGGGTACGCAGTATTTT.

The table lists this clonotype with many counts. The chain is built from TRBV28 and TRBJ1-5; D remains unclear. The length of the CDR3 is 12 residues. With 2 bases removed from V and 9 bases from J, the gap between germline ends came to 8 bases. Germline V gene data show CDR1 as MDHEN and CDR2 as SYDVKM. CDR3 coding DNA: TGTGCCAGCAGTTTACCCCGGGGGCCCCAGCATTTT. It translates to CASSLPRGPQHF.

At least ten counts were recorded for this clonotype. The chain couples TRBV7-2 to TRBJ1-2; 8 nucleotides line up with TRBD1. Looked up from germline, CDR1 is SGHTA and CDR2 is FQGNSA. There are 16 residues in the CDR3. V shed 4 bases and J 4 bases; nucleotides not matched to a gene: 11. This chain's CDR3 is CASSSRSRTGPYGYTF. DNA for the CDR3: TGTGCCAGCAGCTCCCGTTCAAGGACAGGGCCCTATGGCTACACCTTC.

The gene calls are TRBV27 and TRBJ2-2, with D unclear. This CDR3 spans 14 amino acids. Trimming removed 5 bases from V and 2 bases from J, with 9 bases in between. Germline V gene sequence: CDR1 MNHEY, CDR2 SMNVEV (reference sequence). The CDR3 DNA is TGTGCCAGCAGTGTGGGGTTTAACACCGGGGAGCTGTTTTTT. Encoded protein: CASSVGFNTGELFF.

This clonotype occurred many times. The chain combines TRBV10-1 with TRBJ2-3; D gene ambiguous. Germline CDR1 WNHNN, CDR2 SYGVQD (reference sequence). The CDR3 length is 14 residues. The ends were cut back, 4 bases at V and 0 bases at J, with 8 bases in the middle. The chain's CDR3 is CASSGSLSTDTQYF. The CDR3 nucleotides read TGCGCCAGCAGTGGTTCTCTGAGCACAGATACGCAGTATTTT.

This clonotype was counted at least ten times. The chain uses TRBV28 and TRBJ2-5; TRBD2 might be the D (5 bases). The CDR3 spans 14 residues. V was cut by 1 base and J by 5 bases, with 11 bases left in between. Germline CDR1 and CDR2: MDHEN and SYDVKM. Here the CDR3 DNA reads TGTGCCAGCAGTTTATTGCGAGGGTTTGAGACCCAGTACTTC. Protein sequence: CASSLLRGFETQYF.

By sample share, this clonotype is medium-sized. The CDR3 sequence is CASSPSDLTDTQYF. CDR3 coding DNA: TGTGCCAGCAGCCCCTCGGACCTCACAGATACGCAGTATTTT. The V call is TRBV7-2, the J call TRBJ2-3, with D unresolved. The CDR3 has 14 amino acids. The ends were cut back, 5 bases at V and 2 bases at J, with 11 bases in the middle. Germline loops: CDR1 SGHTA, CDR2 FQGNSA.

The sample holds a few counts of this clonotype. The chain links TRBV10-3 to TRBJ2-1; 14 bases align to TRBD2. CDR3 length: 16 amino acids. J gave up 6 bases and V 6 bases, and 7 bases lay outside the gene matches. The germline gives CDR1 ENHRY, CDR2 SYGVKD. In nucleotides, the CDR3 is TGTGCCATCAGACCCGGACTAGCGGGAGGAGTCAATGAGCAGTTCTTC. Encoded protein: CAIRPGLAGGVNEQFF.

This clonotype was counted only a few times. V usage is TRBV4-3 and J usage is TRBJ2-5; D unclear. Germline CDR1 LGHNA, CDR2 YSLEER. The CDR3 is 13 residues long. Trimming removed 1 base at V and 3 bases at J, with 6 bases between. In DNA, the CDR3 is TGCGCCAGCAGCCAAGGACCCGAAGAGACCCAGTACTTC. It specifies CASSQGPEETQYF.